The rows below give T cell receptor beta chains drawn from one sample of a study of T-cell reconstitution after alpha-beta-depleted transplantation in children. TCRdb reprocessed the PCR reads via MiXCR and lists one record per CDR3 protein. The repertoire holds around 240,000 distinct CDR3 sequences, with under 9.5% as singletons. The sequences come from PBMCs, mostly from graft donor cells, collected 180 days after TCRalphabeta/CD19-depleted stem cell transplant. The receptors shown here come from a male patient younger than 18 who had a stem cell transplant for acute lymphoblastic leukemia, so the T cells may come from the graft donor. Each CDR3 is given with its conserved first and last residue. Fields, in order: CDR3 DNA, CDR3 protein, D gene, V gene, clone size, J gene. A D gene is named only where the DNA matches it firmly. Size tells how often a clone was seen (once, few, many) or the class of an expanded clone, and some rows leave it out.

CDR3 DNA: TGCGCCAGCAGCCAAGACGAAGCGTCCAGAGGGGGGCAGCGGGAGACCCAGTACTTC
CDR3 protein: CASSQDEASRGGQRETQYF
D gene: NA
V gene: TRBV4-3
clone size: many
J gene: TRBJ2-5

CDR3 DNA: TGTGCCATCAGTGGGGACAGTTCTCTTTCACCCCTCCACTTT
CDR3 protein: CAISGDSSLSPLHF
D gene: TRBD1
V gene: TRBV10-3
clone size: many
J gene: TRBJ1-6

CDR3 DNA: TGCGCCAGCAGCCCCTCCCCCCGACAGGCCCAAGCTTTCTTT
CDR3 protein: CASSPSPRQAQAFF
D gene: NA
V gene: TRBV5-1
clone size: many
J gene: TRBJ1-1

CDR3 DNA: TGTGCCAGCGCCTTAGCGGGCCACGACAATGAGCAGTTCTTC
CDR3 protein: CASALAGHDNEQFF
D gene: NA
V gene: TRBV21-1
clone size: many
J gene: TRBJ2-1

CDR3 DNA: TGTGCCAGCAGCTTACCGGGACAGGGATCCACTGAAGCTTTCTTT
CDR3 protein: CASSLPGQGSTEAFF
D gene: TRBD1
V gene: TRBV7-2
clone size: few
J gene: TRBJ1-1

CDR3 DNA: TGCAGTGCTAGAGACAGGGAAGGGAACCCTGAAGCTTTCTTT
CDR3 protein: CSARDREGNPEAFF
D gene: NA
V gene: TRBV20-1
clone size: many
J gene: TRBJ1-1

CDR3 DNA: TGTGCCAGCAGTTCAACAGGGGGGGGCTATGGCTACACCTTC
CDR3 protein: CASSSTGGGYGYTF
D gene: TRBD1
V gene: TRBV28
clone size: many
J gene: TRBJ1-2

CDR3 DNA: TGCGCCAGCAGCCGCGGACAGGGGCAGCCCCAGCATTTT
CDR3 protein: CASSRGQGQPQHF
D gene: TRBD1
V gene: TRBV5-1
clone size: many
J gene: TRBJ1-5

CDR3 DNA: TGTGCCAGCAGCTTACGCGGGGTAGTGACAGATACGCAGTATTTT
CDR3 protein: CASSLRGVVTDTQYF
D gene: NA
V gene: TRBV7-2
clone size: many
J gene: TRBJ2-3

CDR3 DNA: TGTGCCAGCAATGGACAGGGGGCAACCCGAGCCTACGAGCAGTACTTC
CDR3 protein: CASNGQGATRAYEQYF
D gene: TRBD1
V gene: TRBV2
clone size: many
J gene: TRBJ2-7

CDR3 DNA: TGTGCCAGCAGTGATACCGGACCTTCTAATGAAAAACTGTTTTTT
CDR3 protein: CASSDTGPSNEKLFF
D gene: NA
V gene: TRBV6-1
clone size: many
J gene: TRBJ1-4

CDR3 DNA: TGTGCCAGCAGTGAGTCCCAAAAATACAATGAGCAGTTCTTC
CDR3 protein: CASSESQKYNEQFF
D gene: NA
V gene: TRBV6-1
clone size: many
J gene: TRBJ2-1

CDR3 DNA: TGTGCCAGCAGCCCACGAGGGAATAGCAATCAGCCCCAGCATTTT
CDR3 protein: CASSPRGNSNQPQHF
D gene: NA
V gene: TRBV9
clone size: many
J gene: TRBJ1-5

CDR3 DNA: TGTGCCACCAGTGAACCCCGGGACTATGATTATACGCAGTATTTT
CDR3 protein: CATSEPRDYDYTQYF
D gene: TRBD2
V gene: TRBV24-1
clone size: NA
J gene: TRBJ2-3

CDR3 DNA: TGTGCCAGCAGTTTTAGTCGAGAGACCCAGTACTTC
CDR3 protein: CASSFSRETQYF
D gene: NA
V gene: TRBV28
clone size: many
J gene: TRBJ2-5

CDR3 DNA: TGTGCCAGCAGCTTCGGGCCCACAGATACGCAGTATTTT
CDR3 protein: CASSFGPTDTQYF
D gene: NA
V gene: TRBV7-6
clone size: many
J gene: TRBJ2-3

CDR3 DNA: TGTGCCAGCAGCTTAGGGTGGCGGACAACCGGGAGAACGGGCAAAAACATTCAGTACTTC
CDR3 protein: CASSLGWRTTGRTGKNIQYF
D gene: NA
V gene: TRBV11-1
clone size: NA
J gene: TRBJ2-4

CDR3 DNA: TGCGCCAGCAGCTTGGTTACAGGTTTGGAGACCCAGTACTTC
CDR3 protein: CASSLVTGLETQYF
D gene: NA
V gene: TRBV5-1
clone size: many
J gene: TRBJ2-5

CDR3 DNA: TGTGCCAGCAGCCGCAGGGTTAGCTATGGCTACACCTTC
CDR3 protein: CASSRRVSYGYTF
D gene: NA
V gene: TRBV12-3/TRBV12-4
clone size: many
J gene: TRBJ1-2

CDR3 DNA: TGTGCCAGCAGCCCGCAGGGGGCGGAAGAGCAGTACTTC
CDR3 protein: CASSPQGAEEQYF
D gene: TRBD1
V gene: TRBV28
clone size: many
J gene: TRBJ2-7